The rows below give T cell receptor beta chains drawn from one sample of a study of PD-1 blockade in classical Hodgkin lymphoma. Data came from immunoSEQ multiplex PCR; TCRdb stores just in-frame clones and leaves some out. The profile shows around 19,000 clones, 80% of them singletons. The sequencing here drew on peripheral blood mononuclear cells (PBMCs), taken before the fourth cycle of nivolumab. These receptors were collected from a human donor with classical Hodgkin lymphoma. Both conserved end residues are part of each CDR3. A D gene is named only where the DNA matches it firmly. Rows give clone size only sometimes, using once, few, many, or a class for an expanded clone.

cdr3_length	v_call	clone_size	j_call	d_call	cdr3_nt	cdr3_aa
15	TRBV5-6	NA	TRBJ2-3	NA	TGTGCCAGCAGCTCCTACAGGTTTAGCACAGATACGCAGTATTTT	CASSSYRFSTDTQYF
14	TRBV2	NA	TRBJ2-7	NA	TGTGCCAGCAGCCTAGGACAGAGCACCTACGAGCAGTACTTC	CASSLGQSTYEQYF
12	TRBV28	NA	TRBJ2-5	NA	TGTGCCAGCAGTTTATCTCAAGAGACCCAGTACTTC	CASSLSQETQYF
14	TRBV2	NA	TRBJ2-7	NA	TGTGCCAGCAGGCCAAGTCCTACTCCCTACGAGCAGTACTTC	CASRPSPTPYEQYF
12	TRBV7-9	NA	TRBJ1-4	TRBD1	TGTGCCAGCGGACAGGGTAGGGAAAAACTGTTTTTT	CASGQGREKLFF
15	TRBV7-7	NA	TRBJ2-1	TRBD1	TGTGCCAGCAGCATAGGGACAGTTTCATACAATGAGCAGTTCTTC	CASSIGTVSYNEQFF
14	TRBV6-1	NA	TRBJ1-6	NA	TGTGCCAGCAGTGCCAGGGGATTACATTCACCCCTCCACTTT	CASSARGLHSPLHF
16	TRBV2	few	TRBJ1-5	TRBD1	TGTGCCAGCAGTAGGACAGGGGGCCCCCTCAATCAGCCCCAGCATTTT	CASSRTGGPLNQPQHF
15	TRBV5-4	NA	TRBJ2-1	TRBD2	TGTGCCAGCAGCTTACCACTAGCGGGAGAACCTGAGCAGTTCTTC	CASSLPLAGEPEQFF
14	TRBV29-1	few	TRBJ2-3	TRBD2	TGCAGCGTTGCGTTAGCGGGAGGGGAAGATACGCAGTATTTT	CSVALAGGEDTQYF
11	TRBV20-1	NA	TRBJ2-5	NA	TGCAGTGCTCAATTCGGGGAGACCCAGTACTTC	CSAQFGETQYF
16	TRBV6-4	NA	TRBJ2-1	TRBD1	TGTGCCAGCAGTGACTCGGGACAGGGCTCCTACAATGAGCAGTTCTTC	CASSDSGQGSYNEQFF
13	TRBV5-6	NA	TRBJ1-2	TRBD1	TGTGCCAGCAGCCCCGGGACAGGGAATGGCTACACCTTC	CASSPGTGNGYTF
14	TRBV9	NA	TRBJ1-1	NA	TGTGCCAGCAGTCGCGGACAGTTACAAACTGAAGCTTTCTTT	CASSRGQLQTEAFF
16	TRBV11-2	NA	TRBJ2-2	TRBD1	TGTGCCATACTCTGGACCGGGACAGGGAACACCGGGGAGCTGTTTTTT	CAILWTGTGNTGELFF
13	TRBV7-6	NA	TRBJ1-6	TRBD1	TGTGCCAGCAGACAGGGGATAAATTCACCCCTCCACTTT	CASRQGINSPLHF
11	TRBV11-1	NA	TRBJ2-1	TRBD2	TGTGCCAGCAGCGGGGGACTAGCGCAGTTCTTC	CASSGGLAQFF
17	TRBV29-1	NA	TRBJ2-6	NA	TGCAGCGTTCTAGGCACACTAGCATACAAAGGGGCCAACGTCCTGACTTTC	CSVLGTLAYKGANVLTF
14	TRBV7-2	few	TRBJ1-2	NA	TGTGCCAGCAGCCCTCAGCGGGGGGGCTATGGCTACACCTTC	CASSPQRGGYGYTF
17	TRBV18	NA	TRBJ1-4	NA	TGTGCCAGCTCACCAGCCCAGGGCCCCGCCTTGGGTGAAAAACTGTTTTTT	CASSPAQGPALGEKLFF
16	TRBV9	NA	TRBJ2-7	TRBD1	TGTGCCAGCAGCGTATCTGGACAGGGGGCTATCTACGAGCAGTACTTC	CASSVSGQGAIYEQYF
14	TRBV25-1	NA	TRBJ1-5	NA	TGTGCCAGCAGTGCGGCAGCAGAGTATCAGCCCCAGCATTTT	CASSAAAEYQPQHF
15	TRBV7-2	medium-sized	TRBJ2-7	TRBD2	TGTGCCAGCAGCCTCTGGACTAGCGGTTCCTACGAGCAGTACTTC	CASSLWTSGSYEQYF
15	TRBV4-2	NA	TRBJ1-6	NA	TGTGCCAGCAGCCAAGAATGGAGGGGTAATTCACCCCTCCACTTT	CASSQEWRGNSPLHF
13	TRBV7-2	NA	TRBJ1-3	TRBD1	TGTGCCAGCAGCTCGAACAGGGGTTACACCATATATTTT	CASSSNRGYTIYF
16	TRBV6-1	NA	TRBJ2-3	TRBD2	TGTGCCAGCAGTGACTGGGGCGGGGGGGCCGCAGATACGCAGTATTTT	CASSDWGGGAADTQYF
16	TRBV4-1	NA	TRBJ2-7	NA	TGCGCCAGCAGCCCGCAGGTGTGGCTCCGCGAGGATGAGCAGTACTTC	CASSPQVWLREDEQYF
13	TRBV2	NA	TRBJ1-1	NA	TGTGCCAGCAGGGGCAGCGTAAACACTGAAGCTTTCTTT	CASRGSVNTEAFF
17	TRBV7-2	NA	TRBJ1-2	TRBD1	TGTGCCAGCAGCTCGCGACCGGACCATCAGGGGGCCTATGGCTACACCTTC	CASSSRPDHQGAYGYTF